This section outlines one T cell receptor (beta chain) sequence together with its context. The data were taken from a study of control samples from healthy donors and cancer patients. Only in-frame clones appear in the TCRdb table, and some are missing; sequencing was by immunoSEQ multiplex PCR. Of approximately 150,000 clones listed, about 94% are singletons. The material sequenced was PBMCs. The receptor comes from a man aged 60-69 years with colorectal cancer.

The CDR3 coding sequence is TGTGCCAGCAGTAAGACTAGCGGGGGAAGCAATGAGCAGTTCTTC. This encodes CASSKTSGGSNEQFF. The chain has TRBV2 and TRBJ2-1; 12 bases align to TRBD2. There are 15 residues in the CDR3. The germline V gene encodes CDR1 SNHLY and CDR2 FYNNEI. Losses at the gene ends were 5 bases for V and 6 bases for J; bases not matched to a gene: 5.